This T cell receptor (beta chain) was observed in a study of T cell repertoires in cytomegalovirus infection (dated by TCRdb to the late 2010s). For context, the study as a whole: Alongside well-studied HLA-B-restricted epitopes, the peptide stimulations were aimed at recently identified HLA-C-restricted CMV epitopes, whose presentation resists viral immunomodulation. Donor HLA type was relevant to the analysis, as public TCR beta signatures indicated carriage of CMV infection together with the matching HLA type. What the research found in general, with its limitations: The ex vivo response was dominated by HLA-C-restricted CMV-specific TCR beta clonotypes, which also provided the single most frequent clonotype in two of eight donors. Carriers of CMV infection plus the relevant HLA type were discriminated by the cumulative frequency of public TCR beta family members in the study cohort and in an independent approximately 350-donor cohort.

Turning to this clonotype: Its antigen is still unknown. No base-level quality is on record; no much larger clone is a single base apart.

Taken with the paper, the label for treatment or condition translates to: in vitro stimulation with specific CMV peptide epitopes to enrich CMV-specific T cells. TCRdb lists the instrument as Illumina HiSeq 1500. TCRdb ran its own pipeline on the public reads, namely fastp trimming at Q25 and MiXCR clone calling, and kept in-frame beta chains. Under each unique CDR3 protein, matching rows form one entry showing the most common genes and DNA. The sample table records about 160,000 distinct CDR3 sequences; about 20% of these occur just once. Of the sample, 25% is held by the ten largest clones. The cysteine opens and the phenylalanine closes a CDR3 of 15 amino acids. Here the CDR3 DNA is all that survives: 45 bases in frame from base 1. V is pared back by 8 bases and J by 7 bases, with 21 bases lying between the germline termini. The germline V gene yields SNHLY for CDR1 and FYNNEI for CDR2.

The chain couples TRBV2 to TRBJ2-1; the D segment could be TRBD1, given 5 matching bases. The clonotype was recovered from a human donor in good health (CMV status not recorded). Some clones in this sample may be carry-over from other donors' samples. The source material was CD8+ T cells from cultured PBMCs, sampled from culture after CMV antigen stimulation. This receptor carries the CDR3 CASAAGNLRQNEQFF. The bases read TGTGCCAGCGCGGCAGGGAATCTTCGTCAAAATGAGCAGTTCTTC.